The 24 T cell receptor beta chains reported below all come from one sample, sequenced in a study of blood T cell repertoires in COVID-19. Using immunoSEQ multiplex PCR, the repertoire was profiled, and TCRdb retains in-frame clones only, with some absent. This table holds roughly 79,000 clones, roughly 87% found once. What was sequenced was peripheral blood. The receptors derive from a woman aged 45-65 years with acute or convalescent COVID-19.

V and J are TRBV19 and TRBJ2-3; TRBD2 matches at 8 bases. Germline V gene lookup returns CDR1 LNHDA and CDR2 SQIVND (reference sequence). Trimming removed 3 bases from V and 0 bases from J; junction bases left unmatched: 5. The length of the CDR3 is 16 residues. The CDR3 sequence is CASSMGSGSSTDTQYF. CDR3 nucleotide sequence: TGTGCCAGTAGTATGGGGAGCGGGAGTAGCACAGATACGCAGTATTTT.

V gene TRBV5-1 combines with J gene TRBJ2-1, with TRBD2 matching over 13 bases. This CDR3 is built from 16 residues. Germline CDR1 reads SGHRS; CDR2 reads YFSETQ. The junction had 9 bases not matched to a gene; V was cut back by 4 bases and J by 8 bases. The CDR3 is CASSVRTSGSRDEQFF. The CDR3 coding sequence is TGCGCCAGCAGCGTCCGGACTAGCGGGAGTCGGGATGAGCAGTTCTTC. Drawing the rest from reference TRBV5-1 and TRBJ2-1, the complete variable domain is KAGVTQTPRYLIKTRGQQVTLSCSPISGHRSVSWYQQTPGQGLQFLFEYFSETQRNKGNFPGRFSGRQFSNSRSEMNVSTLELGDSALYLCASSVRTSGSRDEQFFGPGTRLTVL.

The chain employs TRBV10-3 and TRBJ2-1; 7 nucleotides agree with TRBD1. The CDR3 totals 16 residues. Germline V gives CDR1 ENHRY, CDR2 SYGVKD. V lost 1 base to trimming and J lost 0 bases; unmatched junction nucleotides: 3. CDR3 DNA: TGTGCCATCAGTGAGTTGGACAGGAGCTCCTACAATGAGCAGTTCTTC. Protein sequence: CAISELDRSSYNEQFF.

This sequence joins TRBV6-5 and TRBJ1-3; D uncertain. The germline gives CDR1 MNHEY, CDR2 SVGAGI. There are 12 residues in the CDR3. Trimming pared 5 bases from V and 1 base from J, leaving 3 bases between. The CDR3 DNA sequence: TGTGCCAGCAGTCAATCTGGAAACACCATATATTTT. This translates into CASSQSGNTIYF.

V is TRBV6-5 and J is TRBJ1-1; perhaps TRBD1 as D (5 bases). Trimming pared 6 bases from V and 6 bases from J, leaving 17 bases between. The CDR3 is 14 residues long. CDR1 is MNHEY, CDR2 SVGAGI, per germline. DNA for the CDR3: TGTGCCAGCAGGATACTCCGGGGGAGGGCTGAAGCTTTCTTT. As protein: CASRILRGRAEAFF.

The rearrangement uses TRBV7-2 and TRBJ2-1; 9 bases align to TRBD1. The germline gives CDR1 SGHTA, CDR2 FQGNSA. The J segment lost 4 bases and the V segment lost 1 base, leaving 11 bases of the junction unmatched. This CDR3 contains 18 residues. The CDR3 sequence: CASSLDSAGDREYNEQFF. Here the CDR3 DNA reads TGTGCCAGCAGCTTAGATTCAGCCGGGGACAGGGAGTACAATGAGCAGTTCTTC.

A few counts support this clone. This chain connects TRBV2 to TRBJ1-2, with D possibly being TRBD1 (5 bases). V lost 7 bases to trimming and J lost 3 bases, with 12 bases between them. The germline V gene encodes CDR1 SNHLY and CDR2 FYNNEI. The CDR3 has 13 residues. CDR3 bases: TGTGCCAGCAACCCCGACAGCTACTATGGCTACACCTTC. This sequence encodes CASNPDSYYGYTF.

This clone was observed a handful of times. CDR3 nucleotides: TGTGCCAGCAGCGAGGGACAGGGGCCCACCGGGGAGCTGTTTTTT. Protein product: CASSEGQGPTGELFF. The gene calls are TRBV13 and TRBJ2-2; 10 positions match TRBD1. Per the germline V gene, CDR1 is PRHDT and CDR2 is FYEKMQ (reference sequence). This CDR3 has 15 amino acids. V lost 5 bases to trimming and J lost 4 bases; unmatched junction nucleotides: 4.

This clone was seen a single time. This rearrangement joins TRBV7-9 to TRBJ1-5, with 7 bases matching TRBD1. The CDR3 totals 13 residues. Germline V gene data show CDR1 as SEHNR and CDR2 as FQNEAQ (reference sequence). V dropped 4 bases and J dropped 7; count of bases not matched to a gene: 4. The CDR3 here is CASSWDSGQPQHF. As DNA, the CDR3 is TGTGCCAGCAGCTGGGACAGCGGGCAGCCCCAGCATTTT.

The rearrangement joins TRBV6-5 to TRBJ1-1; no clear D. Looked up from germline, CDR1 is MNHEY and CDR2 is SVGAGI. The CDR3 has 13 residues. V was shortened by 3 bases and J by 4 bases, with 9 bases between the two germline ends. The CDR3 here is CASSYEASTEAFF. In DNA form, the CDR3 reads TGTGCCAGCAGTTATGAGGCGTCCACTGAAGCTTTCTTT.

This chain links TRBV7-2 with TRBJ2-7; 14 positions agree with TRBD2. Germline-derived CDR1 and CDR2 are SGHTA and FQGNSA. V dropped 5 bases and J dropped 0; count of bases not matched to a gene: 6. There are 17 residues in the CDR3. Here the CDR3 DNA reads TGTGCCAGCAGCGGGACTAGCGGGGGCTCTAGCTCCTACGAGCAGTACTTC. Translated, it gives CASSGTSGGSSSYEQYF.

The chain carries TRBV6-5 and TRBJ1-2; 7 bases align to TRBD1. The germline CDR1 and CDR2 sequences are MNHEY and SVGAGI. The CDR3 totals 12 residues. V shed 9 bases, J shed 6 bases, and the junction held 7 bases outside the gene matches. The CDR3 DNA is TGTGCCAGGCGGGACAGCCGACATGGCTACACCTTC. Translating gives CARRDSRHGYTF.

The chain carries TRBV9 and TRBJ1-1; D not certain. Germline lookup yields CDR1 SGDLS and CDR2 YYNGEE. The CDR3 contains 13 residues. V was clipped by 1 base and J by 7 bases, with 11 bases between them. The CDR3 region is CASSVHGGNEAFF. CDR3 in DNA: TGTGCCAGCAGCGTACACGGAGGGAATGAAGCTTTCTTT.

This clone has more than one count but fewer than ten. The rearrangement joins TRBV30 to TRBJ2-7; 8 bases agree with TRBD1. The junction had 6 bases not matched to a gene; V was cut back by 5 bases and J by 3 bases. The V gene's germline CDR1 is GTSNPN and CDR2 SVGIG (reference sequence). This CDR3 region has 13 residues. CDR3 nucleotide sequence: TGTGCCTGGGCCGGACAGGGAGGCTACGAGCAGTACTTC. Translation: CAWAGQGGYEQYF.

The V gene is TRBV24-1, the J gene TRBJ2-2; TRBD1 matches at 7 bases. After removal of 4 bases from V and 5 bases from J, the junction contained 3 bases not matched to a gene. The germline CDR1 and CDR2 sequences are KGHDR and SFDVKD. The CDR3 totals 14 residues. CDR3 coding DNA: TGTGCCACCAGTGAGACAGGGCGGACCGGGGAGCTGTTTTTT. This gives the protein CATSETGRTGELFF.

This clone was counted only a few times. This chain joins TRBV6-5 and TRBJ2-1, with TRBD2 identical over 7 bases. This CDR3 has 15 residues. Germline loops: CDR1 MNHEY, CDR2 SVGAGI. J lost 6 bases, V lost 0 bases, and 5 bases had no gene match. CDR3 protein: CASSYSRLAGNEQFF. CDR3 coding DNA: TGTGCCAGCAGTTACTCGAGACTAGCCGGCAATGAGCAGTTCTTC.

The CDR3 is CAISIDRGETEAFF. The CDR3 DNA sequence: TGTGCCATCAGTATTGACAGGGGGGAGACTGAAGCTTTCTTT. The chain has TRBV10-3 and TRBJ1-1; TRBD1 matches at 9 bases. Germline CDR1 ENHRY, CDR2 SYGVKD. CDR3 length: 14 residues. The junction had 6 bases not matched to a gene; V was cut back by 5 bases and J by 5 bases.

The chain combines TRBV11-2 with TRBJ1-4; D is possibly TRBD1 (6 bases). The CDR3 consists of 13 residues. Germline CDR1 is SGHAT and CDR2 is FQNNGV. V was cut by 5 bases and J by 5 bases, with 9 bases left in between. The CDR3 nucleotides read TGTGCCAGCAGCGGAGGACAGAATGAAAAACTGTTTTTT. Translation gives CASSGGQNEKLFF.

The genes are TRBV6-5 and TRBJ2-3; TRBD1 matches at 7 bases. This CDR3 is built from 14 residues. Germline CDR1 MNHEY, CDR2 SVGAGI. J was trimmed by 3 bases and V by 7 bases; bases with no gene match: 7. In DNA form, the CDR3 reads TGTGCCAGCACGGGCAGGGGGTATACAGATACGCAGTATTTT. It specifies CASTGRGYTDTQYF.

The rearrangement uses TRBV30 and TRBJ2-7; D possibly corresponds to TRBD1 (7 bases). Germline loops: CDR1 GTSNPN, CDR2 SVGIG (reference sequence). This CDR3 region has 11 residues. V lost 3 bases to trimming and J lost 7 bases, with 10 bases between them. The DNA of the CDR3 is TGTGCCTGGAGCGCAGGGGGGGAGCAGTACTTC. Protein product: CAWSAGGEQYF. Using reference TRBV30 and TRBJ2-7 for the parts outside the CDR3, the full variable domain is SQTIHQWPATLVQPVGSPLSLECTVEGTSNPNLYWYRQAAGRGLQLLFYSVGIGQISSEVPQNLSASRPQDRQFILSSKKLLLSDSGFYLCAWSAGGEQYFGPGTRLTVT.

The gene calls are TRBV9 and TRBJ1-1, with 9 bases aligning to TRBD1. CDR3 length: 16 amino acids. V shed 5 bases, J shed 2 bases, and the junction held 10 bases outside the gene matches. Per germline, CDR1 SGDLS and CDR2 YYNGEE. CDR3 region: CASRPGTGRSNTEAFF. The CDR3 coding sequence is TGTGCCAGCAGGCCCGGGACAGGGAGGTCCAACACTGAAGCTTTCTTT.

This sequence joins TRBV7-3 and TRBJ2-3; 10 nucleotides align to TRBD1. The CDR3 spans 16 residues. V lost 3 bases to trimming and J lost 2 bases; unmatched junction nucleotides: 5. Germline V lookup: CDR1 SGHTA, CDR2 FQGTGA. The CDR3 here is CASSLRGTGVTDTQYF. DNA for the CDR3: TGTGCCAGCAGCTTGCGAGGGACAGGGGTCACAGATACGCAGTATTTT.

J is TRBJ2-7 and V is TRBV6-5, with TRBD2 identical over 11 bases. CDR3 length: 14 amino acids. The germline V gene encodes CDR1 MNHEY and CDR2 SVGAGI. V shed 8 bases, J shed 4 bases, and the junction held 7 bases outside the gene matches. In nucleotides, the CDR3 is TGTGCCAGCGCATACGTAGCGGGAGGGTACGAGCAGTACTTC. The encoded protein is CASAYVAGGYEQYF.

The chain employs TRBV7-3 and TRBJ1-1; the D gene is possibly TRBD1 (5 bases). V was trimmed by 2 bases and J by 8 bases, leaving 9 bases between them. Germline V gene sequence: CDR1 SGHTA, CDR2 FQGTGA. This CDR3 is built from 12 residues. The CDR3 nucleotides read TGTGCCAGCAGCTTATTGGGGGGAGAAGCTTTCTTT. The encoded protein is CASSLLGGEAFF.